The T cell receptor (beta chain) described here comes from a study of blood T cell repertoires in COVID-19. This CDR3 contains 15 residues. The V segment lost 2 bases and the J segment 8 bases; nucleotides outside the gene matches: 8. Looked up from germline, CDR1 is SGDLS and CDR2 is YYNGEE. Some clones are missing from TCRdb's copy, which holds only in-frame ones; the method was immunoSEQ multiplex PCR. The data contain 180,000 or so clones, 85% to 90% of them singletons. What was sequenced was PBMCs or T cells enriched from blood (not recorded which). The clonotype was recovered from a woman aged 40 to 55 with acute COVID-19. The gene calls are TRBV9 and TRBJ2-1; 9 bases fit TRBD1. The CDR3 region is CASSVQGQGLDEQFF. The CDR3 nucleotides read TGTGCCAGCAGCGTCCAGGGACAGGGCTTGGATGAGCAGTTCTTC.